This entry lists 6 T cell receptor beta chains sequenced from one sample in a study of T cell repertoires in cytomegalovirus infection. Each CDR3 protein gets one entry after TCRdb re-called the reads with MiXCR. Here the sample spans 450,000 to 650,000 distinct CDR3 sequences, approximately 40% being singletons. Antigens of these TCRs are unknown. The sequenced sample was cultured PBMCs, obtained from culture after CMV antigen stimulation. The origin of the receptors is a human donor in good health (CMV status not recorded). Some clones in this sample may be carry-over from other donors' samples.

This clonotype was counted once. V is TRBV7-4 and J is TRBJ2-7; 11 bases agree with TRBD2. Germline V gene lookup returns CDR1 SGHVT and CDR2 SQSDAQ. The J segment lost 4 bases and the V segment lost 7 bases, leaving 9 bases of the junction unmatched. This CDR3 has 15 residues. The CDR3 loop is CASTTPTSGTYEQYF. The CDR3 nucleotides read TGTGCCAGCACCACCCCGACTAGCGGGACATACGAGCAGTACTTC.

The V and J genes are TRBV7-2 and TRBJ2-2, with unresolved D. Trimming cost V 5 bases and J 6 bases, with 13 bases left between them. Per the germline V gene, CDR1 is SGHTA and CDR2 is FQGNSA. The CDR3 extends over 14 amino acids. DNA of the CDR3: TGTGCCAGCAGCATCCATATAGCCGCCGGGGAGCTGTTTTTT. Translating gives CASSIHIAAGELFF.

The gene calls are TRBV5-4 and TRBJ2-1; perhaps D is TRBD1 or TRBD2 (5 bases each). Germline assignment: CDR1 SGHNT and CDR2 YYREEE (reference sequence). The CDR3 extends over 13 amino acids. V dropped 5 bases and J dropped 10 bases, with 16 bases sitting between them. The CDR3 DNA sequence: TGTGCCAGCAGTTCTGGGGGTTCCCGGGAGCAGTTCTTC. Translating it yields CASSSGGSREQFF. Full variable domain (outside the CDR3, taken from reference TRBV5-4 and TRBJ2-1): ETGVTQSPTHLIKTRGQQVTLRCSSQSGHNTVSWYQQALGQGPQFIFQYYREEENGRGNFPPRFSGLQFPNYSSELNVNALELDDSALYLCASSSGGSREQFFGPGTRLTVL.

This chain links TRBV20-1 with TRBJ2-1; D not resolved. V was clipped by 3 bases and J by 12 bases, with 12 bases between them. This CDR3 comprises 11 residues. Germline loops: CDR1 DFQATT, CDR2 SNEGSKA (reference sequence). CDR3 sequence reads: CSASERLAQFF. The CDR3 DNA is TGCAGTGCTAGCGAGAGGCTGGCGCAGTTCTTC.

This clonotype was counted only a few times. The chain links TRBV2 to TRBJ1-4; D uncertain. The CDR3 runs 14 residues. The germline V gene encodes CDR1 SNHLY and CDR2 FYNNEI. V was cut by 4 bases and J by 10 bases, with 16 bases left in between. The CDR3 spells CASSADRQRGKLFF. As DNA, the CDR3 is TGTGCCAGCAGTGCCGACCGGCAAAGAGGAAAACTGTTTTTT. Together with reference TRBV2 and TRBJ1-4, the CDR3 gives the full variable domain: EPEVTQTPSHQVTQMGQEVILRCVPISNHLYFYWYRQILGQKVEFLVSFYNNEISEKSEIFDDQFSVERPDGSNFTLKIRSTKLEDSAMYFCASSADRQRGKLFFGSGTQLSVL.

This chain links TRBV19 with TRBJ1-5, with TRBD1 as a possible D gene (6 bases). V was shortened by 7 bases and J by 3 bases, with 22 bases between the two germline ends. This CDR3 comprises 17 residues. Germline values: CDR1 LNHDA, CDR2 SQIVND (reference sequence). The CDR3 here is CASTSGRRGTPNQPQHF. Here the CDR3 DNA reads TGTGCCAGTACCTCCGGCCGTAGGGGGACCCCCAATCAGCCCCAGCATTTT.